This T cell receptor (beta chain) was recorded in a study of blood T cell repertoires in COVID-19. Germline V gives CDR1 MNHNS, CDR2 SASEGT. The ends were cut back, 2 bases at V and 4 bases at J, with 9 bases in the middle. CDR3 size: 14 residues. Assignment of participants to cohorts was predicated upon participant-reported clinical history. Here immunoSEQ multiplex PCR was the method, and the copy in TCRdb shows in-frame clones only, minus some. The sample comprises around 54,000 clones, about 72% of which are singletons, and about 6% rests with the top ten. The origin of this receptor is a woman in her 50s with acute COVID-19. Sequenced material: PBMCs or T cells enriched from blood (not recorded which). The V gene is TRBV6-1, the J gene TRBJ1-3; D unresolved. This CDR3 is CASSEPFPGNTIYF. CDR3 DNA: TGTGCCAGCAGTGAACCCTTCCCCGGAAACACCATATATTTT.